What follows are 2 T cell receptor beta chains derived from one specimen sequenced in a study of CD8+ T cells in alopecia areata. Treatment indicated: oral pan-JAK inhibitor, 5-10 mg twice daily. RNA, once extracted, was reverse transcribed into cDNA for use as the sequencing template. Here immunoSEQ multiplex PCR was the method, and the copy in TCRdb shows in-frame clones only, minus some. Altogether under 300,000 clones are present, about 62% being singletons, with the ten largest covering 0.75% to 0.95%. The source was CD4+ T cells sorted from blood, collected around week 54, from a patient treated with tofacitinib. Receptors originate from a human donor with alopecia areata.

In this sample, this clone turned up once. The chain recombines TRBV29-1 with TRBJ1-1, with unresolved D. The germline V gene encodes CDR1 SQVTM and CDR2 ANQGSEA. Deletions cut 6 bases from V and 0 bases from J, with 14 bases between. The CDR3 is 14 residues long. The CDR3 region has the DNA TGCAGCGTAGACCATGGACGGCTGAACACTGAAGCTTTCTTT. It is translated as CSVDHGRLNTEAFF.

In DNA, the CDR3 is TGCAGCGTAAAAAGCGGGGCTGAGACCCAGTACTTC. Its protein is CSVKSGAETQYF. The J gene is TRBJ2-5, the V gene TRBV29-1; TRBD2 agrees at 7 bases. Losses at the gene ends were 6 bases for V and 5 bases for J; bases not matched to a gene: 6. Germline V gene sequence: CDR1 SQVTM, CDR2 ANQGSEA. The CDR3 contains 12 residues.